The 27 T cell receptor beta chains reported below all come from one sample, sequenced in a study of vaccination and CD4 T cells after COVID-19. Noted treatment: approximately 11-day PBMC culture with coronavirus spike peptide pools or control peptides (ViraFEST assay). These receptors' targets are unknown. The Oncomine TCR Beta short-read assay was what sequenced the DNA obtained from cultured CD4+ T cells. Via MiXCR, TCRdb re-called the PCR reads, giving one row per CDR3 protein. The sample includes about 22,000 distinct CDR3 sequences, around 62% of them seen just once. The starting material was CD4+ T cells from blood, cultured in vitro, obtained before SARS-CoV-2 vaccination. These receptor sequences come from a human donor who received a COVID-19 vaccine.

Only a few counts were recorded for this clonotype. The chain recombines TRBV5-4 with TRBJ2-5; 8 bases fit TRBD2. The CDR3 is 14 residues long. The germline gives CDR1 SGHNT, CDR2 YYREEE (reference sequence). J lost 4 bases, V lost 4 bases, and 6 bases had no gene match. The CDR3 reads CASSRGGLRETQYF. DNA for the CDR3: TGTGCCAGCAGCCGGGGGGGCCTTAGAGAGACCCAGTACTTC.

This chain joins TRBV2 and TRBJ1-1, with 7 bases lining up with TRBD1. Per the germline V gene, CDR1 is SNHLY and CDR2 is FYNNEI. The CDR3 has 16 residues. V was pared by 2 bases and J by 2 bases, with 8 bases of the junction left unmatched. CDR3 nucleotides: TGTGCCAGCAGTGAAAGGTCCCACAGGGGAAACACTGAAGCTTTCTTT. This gives the protein CASSERSHRGNTEAFF.

This clonotype was recorded a few times. This chain connects TRBV2 to TRBJ2-3; TRBD2 matches at 8 bases. CDR3 length equals 15 residues. In germline, CDR1 is SNHLY, CDR2 FYNNEI. Germline trimming cut 4 bases from V and 2 bases from J; bases unmatched to any gene: 5. Here the CDR3 DNA reads TGTGCCAGCAGTGGGAGCGGGAGACTCACAGATACGCAGTATTTT. It translates to CASSGSGRLTDTQYF.

The chain has TRBV9 and TRBJ2-7; TRBD2 might be the D (6 bases). The CDR3 loop spans 16 amino acids. V shed 2 bases and J shed 4 bases, with 19 bases lying between them. Germline V lookup: CDR1 SGDLS, CDR2 YYNGEE. In DNA form, the CDR3 reads TGTGCCAGCAGCGTGGGGTGGGACCCCGGAGGGTACGAGCAGTACTTC. This gives the protein CASSVGWDPGGYEQYF.

The chain recombines TRBV6-4 with TRBJ2-5; a possible D gene is TRBD1 (6 bases). The CDR3 totals 15 residues. The V end lost 0 bases, the J end lost 1 base, and 9 bases lay between the germline ends. The germline gives CDR1 MRHNA, CDR2 SNTAGT. The CDR3 region is CASSDSQGSQETQYF. DNA for the CDR3: TGTGCCAGCAGTGACTCGCAGGGGTCCCAAGAGACCCAGTACTTC.

The J gene is TRBJ2-7, the V gene TRBV20-1; tentatively, D is TRBD1 or TRBD2 (5 bases each). The CDR3 sequence is 12 residues long. CDR1 and CDR2 from the germline V gene are DFQATT and SNEGSKA (reference sequence). V was clipped by 4 bases and J by 0 bases, with 7 bases between them. The CDR3 DNA reads TGCAGTGCTAACGGGGCCTCCTACGAGCAGTACTTC. This translates into CSANGASYEQYF.

The chain recombines TRBV5-4 with TRBJ2-7; TRBD1 might be the D (5 bases). The CDR3 sequence is 13 residues long. V was shortened by 0 bases and J by 3 bases, with 7 bases between the two germline ends. CDR1 is SGHNT and CDR2 is YYREEE in the germline V gene (reference sequence). Written as DNA, the CDR3 is TGTGCCAGCAGCTTGGGCAGGGACTACGAGCAGTACTTC. Its translation: CASSLGRDYEQYF. The variable domain in full, completed from reference TRBV5-4 and TRBJ2-7, reads ETGVTQSPTHLIKTRGQQVTLRCSSQSGHNTVSWYQQALGQGPQFIFQYYREEENGRGNFPPRFSGLQFPNYSSELNVNALELDDSALYLCASSLGRDYEQYFGPGTRLTVT.

This clonotype was picked up a small number of times. The chain is built from TRBV19 and TRBJ2-2; possibly TRBD1 or TRBD2 for D (6 bases each). Trimming shortened V by 3 bases and J by 4 bases, and 9 bases separated the two germline ends. The V gene's germline CDR1 is LNHDA and CDR2 SQIVND (reference sequence). The CDR3 is made up of 14 amino acids. The CDR3 bases are TGTGCCAGTAGTATTAAGGGGGGCACCGGGGAGCTGTTTTTT. It is translated as CASSIKGGTGELFF.

Only one count was recorded for this clonotype. This chain links TRBV19 with TRBJ2-2, with D perhaps TRBD2 (6 bases). With 7 bases removed from V and 4 bases from J, the gap between germline ends came to 16 bases. The CDR3 covers 15 residues. Germline CDR1 reads LNHDA; CDR2 reads SQIVND (reference sequence). CDR3 sequence: CASKRRERVTGELFF. The CDR3 bases are TGTGCCAGTAAGCGGCGTGAGCGGGTCACCGGGGAGCTGTTTTTT.

V and J are TRBV7-2 and TRBJ1-1, with TRBD1 as a possible D gene (5 bases). V lost 5 bases to trimming and J lost 1 base, with 11 bases between them. CDR3 length: 14 residues. Per the germline V gene, CDR1 is SGHTA and CDR2 is FQGNSA. This chain's CDR3 is CASSPETENTEAFF. CDR3 nucleotides: TGTGCCAGCAGCCCGGAGACAGAGAACACTGAAGCTTTCTTT.

This clonotype was seen a few times. This chain links TRBV7-9 with TRBJ1-2; D is perhaps TRBD1 (5 bases). Per the germline V gene, CDR1 is SEHNR and CDR2 is FQNEAQ (reference sequence). The V gene lost 4 bases and the J gene lost 5 bases, with 23 bases spanning the gap. CDR3 size: 17 residues. The CDR3 sequence: CASSSGRTGNEGYGYTF. The CDR3 DNA sequence: TGTGCCAGCAGCTCAGGCCGGACGGGGAACGAGGGGTATGGCTACACCTTC.

The chain recombines TRBV12-5 with TRBJ2-5; D not resolved. CDR3 size: 16 residues. Germline V gives CDR1 LGHNT, CDR2 FRNRAP. The V end was cut by 0 bases, the J end by 2 bases, with 13 bases between. CDR3 nucleotides: TGTGCTAGTGGTTTGGTACTGGGCAGATTACAAGAGACCCAGTACTTC. Translating it yields CASGLVLGRLQETQYF.

V gene TRBV20-1 combines with J gene TRBJ1-2; D is unresolved. The V gene's germline CDR1 is DFQATT and CDR2 SNEGSKA (reference sequence). V was cut by 3 bases and J by 4 bases, with 15 bases left in between. This CDR3 spans 14 amino acids. The CDR3 DNA reads TGCAGTGCTAGCATGGACGAAAGATTCTATGGCTACACCTTC. Protein: CSASMDERFYGYTF.

The chain couples TRBV20-1 to TRBJ2-3; D perhaps matches TRBD2 (6 bases). Trimming stripped 3 bases from V and 1 base from J, with 17 bases between. CDR1 and CDR2 (germline): DFQATT, SNEGSKA (reference sequence). The CDR3 loop spans 16 amino acids. Here the CDR3 reads CSARGPWGDGTDTQYF. CDR3 coding DNA: TGCAGTGCTAGGGGACCTTGGGGGGATGGCACAGATACGCAGTATTTT.

In nucleotides, the CDR3 is TGTGCCAGCAGCGAAGCGGGGGCGGACACAGATACGCAGTATTTT. Its translation is CASSEAGADTDTQYF. The V gene is TRBV7-9, the J gene TRBJ2-3; 8 bases align to TRBD2. This CDR3 comprises 15 residues. V gave up 5 bases and J gave up 2 bases; unmatched junction bases: 6. Germline lookup yields CDR1 SEHNR and CDR2 FQNEAQ (reference sequence).

The chain has TRBV30 and TRBJ2-5; a weak D match, TRBD2 (5 bases). The ends were cut back, 2 bases at V and 4 bases at J, with 14 bases in the middle. The CDR3 consists of 14 residues. Per the germline V gene, CDR1 is GTSNPN and CDR2 is SVGIG (reference sequence). In nucleotides, the CDR3 is TGTGCCTGGAGTAGGTCAGAGGGTCGAGAGACCCAGTACTTC. Translated: CAWSRSEGRETQYF.

This clonotype has a handful of counts. The V gene is TRBV25-1, the J gene TRBJ1-2; tentatively, D is TRBD1 (5 bases). This CDR3 spans 15 amino acids. V dropped 2 bases and J dropped 7 bases, with 17 bases sitting between them. The germline V gene has CDR1 MGHDK and CDR2 SYGVNS. The CDR3 is CASSEPLQGLAGYTF. The CDR3 region has the DNA TGTGCCAGCAGTGAACCTCTCCAGGGACTGGCTGGCTACACCTTC.

This chain joins TRBV6-5 and TRBJ2-5; no definite D call. The CDR3 has 16 residues. The V and J ends lost 0 bases and 2 bases respectively, with 13 bases between them. Germline V gene sequence: CDR1 MNHEY, CDR2 SVGAGI. The CDR3 DNA reads TGTGCCAGCAGTTACTCGGGAATTCGCAGACAAGAGACCCAGTACTTC. Protein sequence: CASSYSGIRRQETQYF.

In this sample, this clonotype turned up a few times. V usage is TRBV7-2 and J usage is TRBJ1-2, with 9 bases identical to TRBD1. The germline gives CDR1 SGHTA, CDR2 FQGNSA. The CDR3 is 15 residues long. After removal of 6 bases from V and 6 bases from J, the junction contained 11 bases not matched to a gene. The CDR3 DNA reads as TGTGCCAGCAGGCAACGTACAGGGGGCTTCGATGGCTACACCTTC. Its protein product is CASRQRTGGFDGYTF.

The chain carries TRBV20-1 and TRBJ1-1; D gene ambiguous. The V and J ends lost 1 base and 1 base respectively, with 10 bases between them. The CDR3 has 14 amino acids. CDR1 DFQATT and CDR2 SNEGSKA come from the germline V gene (reference sequence). CDR3 nucleotide sequence: TGCAGTGCTAGAGCAGGAGGAACGAACACTGAAGCTTTCTTT. Encoded protein: CSARAGGTNTEAFF.

The gene calls are TRBV24-1 and TRBJ2-7, with TRBD2 matching over 9 bases. Germline trimming cut 2 bases from V and 1 base from J; bases unmatched to any gene: 5. Germline V gives CDR1 KGHDR, CDR2 SFDVKD. The CDR3 loop spans 16 amino acids. CDR3 region: CATSDSIAGDSYEQYF. The CDR3 DNA reads TGTGCCACCAGTGATTCGATAGCGGGAGATTCCTACGAGCAGTACTTC.

The chain is built from TRBV6-1 and TRBJ1-5; no reliable D call. CDR1 is MNHNS and CDR2 is SASEGT in the germline V gene. The CDR3 is 15 residues long. V dropped 7 bases and J dropped 5 bases, with 18 bases sitting between them. CDR3 sequence reads: CASTPSMEGYQPQHF. The CDR3 nucleotides read TGTGCCAGCACCCCATCAATGGAGGGTTATCAGCCCCAGCATTTT.

This chain connects TRBV24-1 to TRBJ1-1; D is undetermined. Germline loops: CDR1 KGHDR, CDR2 SFDVKD. V lost 4 bases to trimming and J lost 11 bases, with 13 bases between them. This CDR3 is built from 12 residues. The CDR3, as DNA: TGTGCCACCAGTGACCCTCACACGCCGGCTTTCTTT. This encodes CATSDPHTPAFF.

This rearrangement joins TRBV7-9 to TRBJ1-6; a weak D match, TRBD1 (5 bases). Per germline, CDR1 SEHNR and CDR2 FQNEAQ (reference sequence). V dropped 5 bases and J dropped 6 bases, with 14 bases sitting between them. CDR3 length: 15 amino acids. CDR3 coding DNA: TGTGCCAGCAGCCCGTCGGGACCCGTTAATTCACCCCTCCACTTT. Amino acid sequence: CASSPSGPVNSPLHF.

The CDR3 here is CASSLGARTEAFF. The CDR3, as DNA: TGTGCCAGCAGCTTAGGGGCAAGGACTGAAGCTTTCTTT. This chain connects TRBV7-9 to TRBJ1-1; D not resolved. The CDR3 has 13 amino acids. The V gene's germline CDR1 is SEHNR and CDR2 FQNEAQ (reference sequence). Trimming stripped 1 base from V and 5 bases from J, with 8 bases between.

The gene calls are TRBV30 and TRBJ1-2; D remains unclear. The CDR3 has 13 amino acids. V was shortened by 2 bases and J by 5 bases, with 12 bases between the two germline ends. Germline values: CDR1 GTSNPN, CDR2 SVGIG (reference sequence). In DNA, the CDR3 is TGTGCCTGGAGTCCCGACCGAGGTTATGGCTACACCTTC. This codes for CAWSPDRGYGYTF.

This clonotype came up a few times. This chain joins TRBV27 and TRBJ2-3, with D perhaps assigned TRBD1 or TRBD2 (5 bases each). The CDR3 length is 15 residues. V dropped 3 bases and J dropped 8 bases, with 18 bases sitting between them. CDR1 MNHEY and CDR2 SMNVEV come from the germline V gene (reference sequence). Here the CDR3 DNA reads TGTGCCAGCAGTTTCCAAGCGAGGGGCTCGAGTACGCAGTATTTT. It codes for CASSFQARGSSTQYF.